The 8 T cell receptor beta chains below come from one sample, sequenced in a study of OX40 agonist ivuxolimab in advanced cancers. Produced via immunoSEQ multiplex PCR; TCRdb's table is partial and in-frame only. The table has roughly 30,000 clones, more than 85% seen once. Sample: CD4+ or CD8+ T cells sorted from blood, taken in a trial of the OX40 agonist ivuxolimab. These receptors originate from an adult with an advanced solid tumor such as melanoma, head and neck, liver or kidney cancer.

The J gene is TRBJ2-1, the V gene TRBV7-6, with a tentative D call TRBD1 (5 bases). The CDR3 is 18 amino acids. V lost 4 bases and J 4 bases, leaving 23 bases between the germline ends. The germline CDR1 and CDR2 sequences are SGHVS and FNYEAQ. As DNA, the CDR3 is TGTGCCAGCAGCTCCGATACCCCGACAGACGCCACGTACAATGAGCAGTTCTTC. It translates to CASSSDTPTDATYNEQFF.

This sequence joins TRBV28 and TRBJ2-7; 7 bases are shared with TRBD2. Germline loops: CDR1 MDHEN, CDR2 SYDVKM. After removal of 3 bases from V and 5 bases from J, the junction contained 10 bases not matched to a gene. CDR3 size: 15 residues. Here the CDR3 reads CASSFRLAVFNEQYF. The CDR3 DNA follows: TGTGCCAGCAGTTTTCGGCTAGCGGTATTTAACGAGCAGTACTTC. The variable domain in full, with the rest retrieved from reference TRBV28 and TRBJ2-7, is DVKVTQSSRYLVKRTGEKVFLECVQDMDHENMFWYRQDPGLGLRLIYFSYDVKMKEKGDIPEGYSVSREKKERFSLILESASTNQTSMYLCASSFRLAVFNEQYFGPGTRLTVT.

On this clone itself: Other nucleotide sequences in the sample specify the same CDR3. The chain is built from TRBV4-1 and TRBJ1-2, with D uncertain. Germline V gene data show CDR1 as MGHRA and CDR2 as YSYEKL. The V end was cut by 1 base, the J end by 5 bases, with 8 bases between. The CDR3 runs to 13 residues. The CDR3: CASSQGTAYGYTF. CDR3 coding DNA: TGCGCCAGCAGCCAAGGGACGGCATATGGCTACACCTTC.

This clone has just one count. This rearrangement joins TRBV28 to TRBJ1-4, with D maybe TRBD1 (6 bases). CDR1 is MDHEN, CDR2 SYDVKM, per germline. There are 13 residues in the CDR3. V lost 8 bases to trimming and J lost 6 bases, with 13 bases between them. CDR3 coding DNA: TGTGCCAGCGGGGCCAGGGGAGATGAAAAACTGTTTTTT. Translated: CASGARGDEKLFF.

The chain uses TRBV6-4 and TRBJ1-5; D is unresolved. Germline lookup yields CDR1 MRHNA and CDR2 SNTAGT. Trimming removed 5 bases at V and 0 bases at J, with 5 bases between. The CDR3 has 13 amino acids. CDR3 sequence (DNA): TGTGCCAGCAGTCTGAATAGCAATCAGCCCCAGCATTTT. Translating gives CASSLNSNQPQHF.

V and J are TRBV19 and TRBJ2-3, with unresolved D. Germline CDR1 LNHDA, CDR2 SQIVND (reference sequence). CDR3 length: 15 amino acids. V shed 4 bases and J shed 2 bases, with 13 bases lying between them. For the CDR3, the DNA is TGTGCCAGTAGTAATGTAAGGCAGATCACAGATACGCAGTATTTT. Its protein product is CASSNVRQITDTQYF.

This chain uses TRBV11-2 with TRBJ2-1; weak D call: TRBD2 (5 bases). The germline V gene has CDR1 SGHAT and CDR2 FQNNGV. V dropped 3 bases and J dropped 15 bases, with 15 bases sitting between them. There are 12 residues in the CDR3. CDR3 sequence (DNA): TGTGCCAGCAGCTTGAAACCGGACTCTGGGTTCTTC. Encoded protein: CASSLKPDSGFF.

The chain has TRBV9 and TRBJ2-1; TRBD1 aligns across 8 bases. Germline CDR1 SGDLS, CDR2 YYNGEE. V gave up 0 bases and J gave up 8 bases; unmatched junction bases: 10. The CDR3 is 16 residues long. CDR3 DNA: TGTGCCAGCAGCGTAGAGGGTCGGCAGGGGGCCGATGAGCAGTTCTTC. It encodes CASSVEGRQGADEQFF.